The 18 T cell receptor beta chains below come from one sample, sequenced in a study of T cell responses to AZD1222 COVID-19 vaccine. Here immunoSEQ multiplex PCR was the method, and the copy in TCRdb shows in-frame clones only, minus some. The repertoire holds about 97,000 clones, with over 75% as singletons. The sample here was peripheral blood, taken on day 0 of AZD1222 vaccination. All receptors derive from an adult in good health.

This chain joins TRBV29-1 and TRBJ1-1; D is ambiguous. V shed 2 bases and J shed 8 bases, with 15 bases lying between them. Germline loops: CDR1 SQVTM, CDR2 ANQGSEA. The CDR3 runs to 13 residues. CDR3 DNA sequence: TGCAGCGTTGAACACCGGGGAGGGCTCGAAGCTTTCTTT. Translating it yields CSVEHRGGLEAFF.

The J gene is TRBJ2-2, the V gene TRBV10-2; 8 bases are a match to TRBD2. The germline V gene has CDR1 WSHSY and CDR2 SAAADI. The CDR3 covers 13 residues. The trim removed 5 bases at V and 4 bases at J, leaving 0 bases unmatched. In nucleotides, the CDR3 is TGCGCCAGCAGTAGCGGGGGCACCGGGGAGCTGTTTTTT. Translating it yields CASSSGGTGELFF.

This sequence joins TRBV4-3 and TRBJ1-3; no firm D call. This CDR3 is 13 amino acids long. Germline CDR1 and CDR2: LGHNA and YSLEER. V lost 1 base, J lost 4 bases, and 5 bases lay in between. The CDR3 DNA reads as TGCGCCAGCAGCCAAGGACGAGGAAACACCATATATTTT. Translation: CASSQGRGNTIYF.

The count of this clone is one. The V gene is TRBV27, the J gene TRBJ2-7; D call uncertain. The CDR3 loop spans 18 amino acids. The germline V gene encodes CDR1 MNHEY and CDR2 SMNVEV (reference sequence). Trimming removed 2 bases at V and 4 bases at J, with 24 bases between. The CDR3 nucleotides are TGTGCCAGCAGTTTAACTCGGGTTGGACCGACCACTCATTACGAGCAGTACTTC. Translating it yields CASSLTRVGPTTHYEQYF.

In its sample, this clone was seen once. The chain uses TRBV5-1 and TRBJ2-7; TRBD2 agrees at 10 bases. With 7 bases clipped from V and 1 base from J, the junction kept 11 bases outside the gene matches. The CDR3 loop spans 16 amino acids. CDR1 is SGHRS, CDR2 YFSETQ, per germline. CDR3 protein: CASHRASGGGSYEQYF. Here the CDR3 DNA reads TGCGCCAGCCATCGGGCTAGCGGGGGAGGTTCCTACGAGCAGTACTTC.

V gene TRBV11-2 combines with J gene TRBJ1-2, with a weak D call TRBD1 (5 bases). Germline assignment: CDR1 SGHAT and CDR2 FQNNGV. CDR3 length equals 14 residues. Trimming stripped 4 bases from V and 4 bases from J, with 13 bases between. Here the CDR3 reads CASSSPKTAYGYTF. The CDR3 DNA reads as TGTGCCAGCAGCTCCCCGAAGACAGCCTATGGCTACACCTTC.

The genes are TRBV4-3 and TRBJ2-3; TRBD2 aligns across 9 bases. Germline V gene data show CDR1 as LGHNA and CDR2 as YSLEER. Losses at the gene ends were 3 bases for V and 2 bases for J; bases not matched to a gene: 6. The CDR3 runs to 16 residues. The CDR3 region has the DNA TGCGCCAGCAGCCACATAGCGGGGGACCCCACAGATACGCAGTATTTT. This sequence encodes CASSHIAGDPTDTQYF.

About this clone: Distinct nucleotide sequences in the sample also encode this CDR3. J is TRBJ1-5 and V is TRBV19; D perhaps matches TRBD1 (5 bases). Trimming left V 1 base short and J 2 bases short, with 9 bases between. The CDR3 is 15 residues long. Germline V gene lookup returns CDR1 LNHDA and CDR2 SQIVND (reference sequence). The CDR3: CASSIVRGGNQPQHF. The CDR3 DNA sequence: TGTGCCAGTAGTATAGTGAGGGGCGGCAATCAGCCCCAGCATTTT.

V and J are TRBV15 and TRBJ1-2, with D tentatively TRBD1 (6 bases). V gave up 0 bases and J gave up 4 bases, with 9 bases separating them. The CDR3 contains 14 residues. CDR1 and CDR2 from the germline V gene are LNHNV and YYDKDF (reference sequence). CDR3 nucleotides: TGTGCCACCAGCAGAGATCTGGGGGCCTATGGCTACACCTTC. Its translation: CATSRDLGAYGYTF.

V is TRBV5-1 and J is TRBJ1-2; 9 bases agree with TRBD1. Germline CDR1 is SGHRS and CDR2 is YFSETQ. There are 13 residues in the CDR3. Trimming at V came to 4 bases and at J to 6 bases, leaving 4 bases not matched to a gene. The CDR3 region is CASSRQGEDGYTF. The CDR3 DNA is TGCGCCAGCAGCCGACAGGGGGAGGATGGCTACACCTTC.

The table lists this clone with a count of one. The chain employs TRBV11-2 and TRBJ2-7; D gene unclear. Germline CDR1 is SGHAT and CDR2 is FQNNGV. Trimming removed 2 bases from V and 1 base from J, with 6 bases in between. The CDR3 spans 13 residues. The CDR3 here is CASSLPGSYEQYF. The CDR3 nucleotides are TGTGCCAGCAGCTTACCCGGTTCCTACGAGCAGTACTTC.

V gene TRBV27 combines with J gene TRBJ1-2; D is undetermined. The CDR3 covers 14 residues. CDR1 and CDR2 from the germline V gene are MNHEY and SMNVEV (reference sequence). Trimming removed 2 bases from V and 6 bases from J, with 13 bases in between. The CDR3 spells CASSLVNLGHGYTF. The CDR3 DNA reads TGTGCCAGCAGTTTAGTGAACCTAGGACATGGCTACACCTTC.

The rearrangement links TRBV7-8 to TRBJ2-6; 8 positions agree with TRBD1. Per germline, CDR1 SGHVS and CDR2 FQNEAQ. The CDR3 runs to 17 residues. V lost 5 bases and J lost 2; bases outside the gene matches: 8. The CDR3 reads CASSPGTGYAGANVLTF. The CDR3 DNA reads as TGTGCCAGCAGCCCCGGGACAGGCTACGCTGGGGCCAACGTCCTGACTTTC. Full variable domain (rest looked up from reference TRBV7-8 and TRBJ2-6): GAGVSQSPRYKVAKRGQDVALRCDPISGHVSLFWYQQALGQGPEFLTYFQNEAQLDKSGLPSDRFFAERPEGSVSTLKIQRTQQEDSAVYLCASSPGTGYAGANVLTFGAGSRLTVL.

This clone appeared once. The chain carries TRBV27 and TRBJ2-2, with 14 bases matching TRBD2. Trimming removed 5 bases from V and 0 bases from J; junction bases left unmatched: 20. Germline values: CDR1 MNHEY, CDR2 SMNVEV (reference sequence). The CDR3 is made up of 23 amino acids. CDR3 coding DNA: TGTGCCAGCAGTCTAGGACAGACCGGGACTAGCGGGGGCTCTCCTTCGAACACCGGGGAGCTGTTTTTT. Amino acids: CASSLGQTGTSGGSPSNTGELFF.

This chain uses TRBV28 with TRBJ1-1; D perhaps matches TRBD1 (6 bases). The CDR3 loop spans 15 amino acids. Trimming took off 8 bases at V and 1 base at J, with 17 bases between the two ends. CDR1 and CDR2 from the germline V gene are MDHEN and SYDVKM. In nucleotides, the CDR3 is TGTGCCAGCCCACGTTCGGGGGGCCAGAACACTGAAGCTTTCTTT. This gives the protein CASPRSGGQNTEAFF.

J is TRBJ2-7 and V is TRBV6-5, with 10 bases fitting TRBD1. V was clipped by 6 bases and J by 5 bases; unmatched bases: 10. Germline CDR1 reads MNHEY; CDR2 reads SVGAGI. The CDR3 runs to 15 residues. The CDR3 spells CASRGGTGEFNEQYF. CDR3 nucleotide sequence: TGTGCCAGCAGGGGCGGGACAGGGGAATTCAACGAGCAGTACTTC.

The chain employs TRBV30 and TRBJ1-2, with a tentative D call TRBD1 (6 bases). CDR3 length equals 10 residues. Deletions cut 5 bases from V and 8 bases from J, with 9 bases between. CDR1 and CDR2 (germline): GTSNPN, SVGIG (reference sequence). The CDR3 nucleotides are TGTGCCTGGGGACAGAGGGGCTACACCTTC. This gives the protein CAWGQRGYTF.

V and J are TRBV3-1 (or the pseudogene TRBV3-2) and TRBJ2-3; 11 nucleotides line up with TRBD2. Trimming took 0 bases from V and 5 from J; bases not matched to a gene: 4. This CDR3 has 16 amino acids. Germline V gene data show CDR1 as LGHDT and CDR2 as YNNKEL (reference sequence). In DNA, the CDR3 is TGTGCCAGCAGCCAAGACCCACTAGCGGGGGTAGATACGCAGTATTTT. This encodes CASSQDPLAGVDTQYF.